This T cell receptor beta chain was captured in a study of T cell responses to AZD1222 COVID-19 vaccine. The CDR3 consists of 12 residues. Germline CDR1 SGHTA, CDR2 FQGTGA. V lost 1 base and J 6 bases, leaving 3 bases between the germline ends. Using immunoSEQ multiplex PCR, the repertoire was profiled, and TCRdb retains in-frame clones only, with some absent. This table holds about 200,000 clones, approximately 93% found once. Details on this clone: Its antigen is unidentified.

Second doses that came at about 4 or about 12 weeks were put together. Study-level findings and limits: A rise in Spike-specific TCR breadth and depth followed two AZD1222 doses. Just six or seven AZD1222 recipients tested seropositive at baseline. Most donors were white British and more were female, and clonal diversity was possibly underestimated.

This chain connects TRBV7-3 to TRBJ2-2; D gene uncertain. The sequence came from an adult who received the AZD1222 COVID-19 vaccine. Sample: peripheral blood, taken 28 days after the second AZD1222 dose. CDR3 sequence reads: CASSLRSGELFF. CDR3 nucleotides: TGTGCCAGCAGCTTAAGGTCCGGGGAGCTGTTTTTT.